Sequencing of this T cell receptor (beta chain) was carried out in a study of blood T cell repertoires in COVID-19. The method was immunoSEQ multiplex PCR; TCRdb's version includes in-frame clones alone and lacks a portion of them. This table has about 230,000 clones, 83% appearing once. The CDR3 runs to 11 residues. V lost 9 bases and J lost 6, with 8 bases in between. Sequenced input: peripheral blood. The V and J genes are TRBV12-3 or TRBV12-4 and TRBJ1-4, with D possibly being TRBD1 (5 bases). The receptor was isolated from a woman in her seventies with active or convalescent COVID-19. The CDR3 reads CARGVYEKLFF. The CDR3 coding sequence is TGTGCCAGAGGGGTTTATGAAAAACTGTTTTTT.